This TCR beta chain originates from a study of CD8 T cells in ankylosing spondylitis. General study findings and limits: As reported, disease-linked clones showed significant enrichment in matched ankylosing spondylitis synovial fluid. What seemed typical of ankylosing spondylitis blood was a TCR beta motif built from about 8 highly homologous variants. Prior literature has documented some motif variants in synovial fluid and blood from reactive arthritis. Disease-linked clones bore a CD8+ phenotype and were relatively rare in peripheral blood.

To note about this clonotype: What it binds is not known.

V lost 6 bases and J lost 4; bases outside the gene matches: 9. In germline, CDR1 is MNHEY, CDR2 SMNVEV (reference sequence). This CDR3 is 14 amino acids long. The authors made TCR beta libraries by quantitative 5'-RACE with molecular barcodes. In TCRdb, the 5' RACE reads were re-called with MiXCR into one record per CDR3 protein. The data hold 500,000 to 650,000 distinct CDR3 sequences, with roughly 5.2% observed a single time. V and J are TRBV27 and TRBJ2-7; TRBD1 agrees at 7 bases. Source material: blood, either unsorted or a sorted T cell fraction (not recorded which). This TCR came from a male donor with ankylosing spondylitis. CDR3 region: CASSSGTEHYEQYF. The CDR3, as DNA: TGTGCCAGCAGCTCCGGGACAGAGCATTACGAGCAGTACTTC.